Here is one TCR beta chain with its context. This sample is part of a study of T cell changes during pregnancy in multiple sclerosis. The V and J ends lost 10 bases and 0 bases respectively, with 9 bases between them. Germline loops: CDR1 LNHDA, CDR2 SQIVND (reference sequence). The CDR3 extends over 13 amino acids. The repertoire was sequenced with immunoSEQ multiplex PCR; TCRdb's copy has only in-frame clones and lacks some. The sample consists of under 55,000 clones, roughly 90% of them appearing once. The J gene is TRBJ1-4, the V gene TRBV19, with unresolved D. This sample comprised peripheral blood, obtained in the first trimester of pregnancy. This clonotype was obtained from a female donor with multiple sclerosis, enrolled in a pregnancy study. The CDR3 coding sequence is TGTGCCACCTTCGGAGCAACTAATGAAAAACTGTTTTTT. It translates to CATFGATNEKLFF.